This T cell receptor beta chain is drawn from a study of breast tumors, draining lymph nodes, adjacent tissues. Study observations and caveats: Luminal-like breast cancer showed significantly greater tumor-nontumor repertoire similarity than basal-like breast cancer did.

TCRdb itself ran the multiplex PCR reads through MiXCR, one entry per CDR3 protein. The data show approximately 100,000 distinct CDR3 sequences, around 20% seen once. V shed 1 base and J 1 base; nucleotides not matched to a gene: 3. Germline assignment: CDR1 DFQATT and CDR2 SNEGSKA (reference sequence). The CDR3 has 16 residues. This clonotype was recorded at least ten times. Its antigen is still unknown. The lymph nodes were axillary draining lymph nodes from breast cancer patients. The chain joins TRBV20-1 to TRBJ2-2; 10 nucleotides match TRBD2. The origin of this receptor is a female donor with breast cancer. Some clones in this sample may be carry-over from other donors' samples. The material sequenced was axillary lymph node tissue. The CDR3 coding sequence is TGCAGTGCTAGAGGGGCTAGCGGGAGGAACACCGGGGAGCTGTTTTTT. It translates to CSARGASGRNTGELFF.